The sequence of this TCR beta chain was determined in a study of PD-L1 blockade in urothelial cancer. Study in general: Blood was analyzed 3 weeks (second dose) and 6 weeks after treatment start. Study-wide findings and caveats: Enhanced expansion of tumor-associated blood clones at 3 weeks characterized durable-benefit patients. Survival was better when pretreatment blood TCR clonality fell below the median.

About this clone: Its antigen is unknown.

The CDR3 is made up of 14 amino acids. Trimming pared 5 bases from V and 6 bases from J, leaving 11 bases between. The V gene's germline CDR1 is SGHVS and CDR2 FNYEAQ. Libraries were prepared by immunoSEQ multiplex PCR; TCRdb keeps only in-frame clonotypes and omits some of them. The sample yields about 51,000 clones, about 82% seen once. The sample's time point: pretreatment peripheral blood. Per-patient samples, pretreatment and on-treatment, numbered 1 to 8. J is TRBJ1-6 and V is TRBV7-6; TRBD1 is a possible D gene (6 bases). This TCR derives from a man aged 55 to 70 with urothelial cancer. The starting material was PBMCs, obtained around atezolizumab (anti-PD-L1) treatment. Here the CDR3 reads CASSPEDSNSPLHF. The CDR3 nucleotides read TGTGCCAGCAGCCCCGAGGACAGTAATTCACCCCTCCACTTT.